These 6 T cell receptor beta chains originate from one sample sequenced in a study of shared clonotypes between healthy human individuals. Assay: immunoSEQ multiplex PCR; the TCRdb copy retains only in-frame clones and omits some. The sample contains 170,000 or so clones, 65% to 80% of which appear only once. Input material: memory CD4+ T cells sorted from blood. Subset noted: CD45RA-negative fraction. These TCRs come from a man between 25 and 39 years old in good health.

This clone occurred a few times. The chain couples TRBV7-2 to TRBJ2-5; 12 bases agree with TRBD2. V dropped 5 bases and J dropped 4; count of bases not matched to a gene: 5. The CDR3 loop spans 15 amino acids. Per the germline V gene, CDR1 is SGHTA and CDR2 is FQGNSA. The CDR3 loop reads CASSLGLAGPETQYF. The CDR3 DNA reads as TGTGCCAGCAGCCTCGGACTAGCGGGGCCAGAGACCCAGTACTTC.

The V call is TRBV2, the J call TRBJ1-1; TRBD1 matches 7 bases. This CDR3 has 14 residues. Per the germline V gene, CDR1 is SNHLY and CDR2 is FYNNEI. V gave up 7 bases and J gave up 0 bases; unmatched junction bases: 5. In DNA, the CDR3 is TGTGCCAGCAACAGGGGCGAAATGAACACTGAAGCTTTCTTT. Encoded protein: CASNRGEMNTEAFF.

The chain couples TRBV19 to TRBJ2-1; 7 bases are shared with TRBD2. In germline, CDR1 is LNHDA, CDR2 SQIVND (reference sequence). V was pared by 5 bases and J by 7 bases, with 20 bases of the junction left unmatched. The CDR3 has 18 residues. The CDR3 region is CASSQASGRTNGWNEQFF. For the CDR3, the DNA is TGTGCCAGTAGTCAGGCTAGCGGACGGACCAATGGTTGGAATGAGCAGTTCTTC.

This clone was detected only a few times. The chain links TRBV29-1 to TRBJ1-1; 8 positions match TRBD1. The trim removed 5 bases at V and 11 bases at J, leaving 7 bases unmatched. Per the germline V gene, CDR1 is SQVTM and CDR2 is ANQGSEA. This CDR3 comprises 11 residues. DNA for the CDR3: TGCAGCGTTTTTCAGGGGGCGGCTGCTTTCTTT. Its protein product is CSVFQGAAAFF.

The sample holds one count of this clone. The V gene is TRBV7-8, the J gene TRBJ2-1; possible D gene TRBD1, 6 bases. V lost 3 bases to trimming and J lost 7 bases, with 10 bases between them. The CDR3 is 13 residues long. From germline, CDR1 is SGHVS and CDR2 FQNEAQ. CDR3 sequence reads: CASSLNRVNEQFF. The CDR3 DNA sequence: TGTGCCAGCAGCTTGAACAGGGTTAATGAGCAGTTCTTC.

V and J are TRBV11-2 and TRBJ2-7, with TRBD2 identical over 9 bases. CDR3 length: 17 residues. With 2 bases clipped from V and 5 bases from J, the junction kept 13 bases outside the gene matches. Germline V gene lookup returns CDR1 SGHAT and CDR2 FQNNGV. The DNA for the CDR3 is TGTGCCAGCAGCTTATTGGGCGGGAGGGGCGAGGGGCACGAGCAGTACTTC. Translated: CASSLLGGRGEGHEQYF.